This T cell receptor beta chain comes out of a study of early T cells in non-severe SARS-CoV-2 infection. Attached unique molecular identifiers marked individual cDNA molecules. TCRdb reanalysed the 5' RACE reads using MiXCR and keeps one entry per CDR3 protein. The sample records roughly 56,000 distinct CDR3 sequences, roughly an eighth being singletons. Trimming removed 5 bases at V and 9 bases at J, with 14 bases between. Per the germline V gene, CDR1 is SEHNR and CDR2 is FQNEAQ (reference sequence). The CDR3 sequence is 14 residues long. The genes are TRBV7-9 and TRBJ1-6; perhaps TRBD1 as D (6 bases). The clonotype was recovered from an adult who was a healthcare worker with PCR-confirmed SARS-CoV-2 infection or an uninfected control (not recorded which). Sequencing was done on a sample of whole blood. CDR3 protein: CASSPEGHFSPLHF. CDR3 DNA: TGTGCCAGCAGCCCAGAGGGACACTTTTCACCCCTCCACTTT. The variable domain in full, with the rest retrieved from reference TRBV7-9 and TRBJ1-6, is DTGVSQNPRHKITKRGQNVTFRCDPISEHNRLYWYRQTLGQGPEFLTYFQNEAQLEKSRLLSDRFSAERPKGSFSTLEIQRTEQGDSAMYLCASSPEGHFSPLHFGNGTRLTVT.